This TCR beta chain was captured by sequencing in a study of T cells in localized non-small cell lung cancer. Overall study findings and caveats: Adjacent lung was found to contain a median approximately 52 of the top 100 tumor clones. Heterogeneity is still possible, as just one tumor region was sequenced.

CDR1 is LGHNT and CDR2 is FRNRAP in the germline V gene. The CDR3 has 13 amino acids. V lost 3 bases and J 4 bases, leaving 7 bases between the germline ends. The method was immunoSEQ multiplex PCR; TCRdb's version includes in-frame clones alone and lacks a portion of them. In the table there are 75,000 to 95,000 clones, roughly 90% of which are singletons. Concerning this clone: What it binds is not known.

The rearrangement joins TRBV12-5 to TRBJ1-5; D not resolved. The specimen was peripheral blood, collected before any cancer treatment. This receptor was obtained from a man aged 40-75 years with stage I squamous cell lung carcinoma. Written as DNA, the CDR3 is TGTGCTAGTGGTTTCGGGGAGAATCAGCCCCAGCATTTT. Protein product: CASGFGENQPQHF.